This TCR beta chain comes out of a study of blood T cell repertoires in COVID-19. Study-wide background: Specimens from acute and convalescent COVID-19 originated in the United States, Italy and Spain. T cells, B-cell-depleted T cells, or PBMCs supplied cDNA or gDNA.

Trimming stripped 6 bases from V and 6 bases from J, with 14 bases between. CDR3 length: 13 amino acids. CDR1 is MNHEY, CDR2 SMNVEV, per germline (reference sequence). Original analysis: For nucleated cells, counts were estimated from reference gene primer amplification. This table comes from immunoSEQ multiplex PCR, and its TCRdb copy is limited to in-frame clones, with some not included. D and trimming come from the DNA, and the V and J calls and clone size come from that table. The sample records about 300,000 clones, around 90% being singletons. This receptor was obtained from a man aged 18 to 30 who had recovered from COVID-19. The gene calls are TRBV27 and TRBJ1-2; tentative D call: TRBD1 (6 bases). The source material was peripheral blood. CDR3: CASSPDRIDGYTF. CDR3 DNA: TGTGCCAGCAGCCCCGACAGGATCGATGGCTACACCTTC.